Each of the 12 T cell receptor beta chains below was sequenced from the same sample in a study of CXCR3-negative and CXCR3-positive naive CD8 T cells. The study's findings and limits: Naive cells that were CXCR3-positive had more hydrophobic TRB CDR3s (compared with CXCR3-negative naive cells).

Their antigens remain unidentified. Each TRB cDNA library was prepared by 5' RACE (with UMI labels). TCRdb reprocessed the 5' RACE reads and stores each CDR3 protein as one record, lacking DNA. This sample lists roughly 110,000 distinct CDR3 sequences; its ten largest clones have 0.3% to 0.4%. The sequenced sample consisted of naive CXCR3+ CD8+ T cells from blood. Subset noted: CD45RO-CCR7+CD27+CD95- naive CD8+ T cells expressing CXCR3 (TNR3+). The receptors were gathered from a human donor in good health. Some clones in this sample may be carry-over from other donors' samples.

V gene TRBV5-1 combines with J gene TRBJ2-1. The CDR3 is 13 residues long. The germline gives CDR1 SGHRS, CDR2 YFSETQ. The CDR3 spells CASNDSPYNEQFF. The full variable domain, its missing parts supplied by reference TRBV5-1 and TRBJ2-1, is KAGVTQTPRYLIKTRGQQVTLSCSPISGHRSVSWYQQTPGQGLQFLFEYFSETQRNKGNFPGRFSGRQFSNSRSEMNVSTLELGDSALYLCASNDSPYNEQFFGPGTRLTVL.

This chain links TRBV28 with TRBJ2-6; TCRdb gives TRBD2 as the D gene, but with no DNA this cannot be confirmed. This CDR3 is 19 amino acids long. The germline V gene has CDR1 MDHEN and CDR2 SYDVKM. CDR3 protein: CASSFLVIEGNSGANVLTF.

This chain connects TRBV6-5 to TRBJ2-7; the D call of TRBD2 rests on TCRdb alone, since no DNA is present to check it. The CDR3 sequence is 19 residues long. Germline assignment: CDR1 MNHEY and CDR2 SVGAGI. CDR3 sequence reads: CASSYSISSSGGVSYEQYF.

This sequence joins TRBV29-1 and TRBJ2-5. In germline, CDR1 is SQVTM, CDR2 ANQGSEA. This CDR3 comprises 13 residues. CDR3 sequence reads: CSVEVEWAETQYF.

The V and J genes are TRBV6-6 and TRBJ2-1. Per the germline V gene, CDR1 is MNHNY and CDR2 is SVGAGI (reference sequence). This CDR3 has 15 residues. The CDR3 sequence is CASSYGEASYNEQFF.

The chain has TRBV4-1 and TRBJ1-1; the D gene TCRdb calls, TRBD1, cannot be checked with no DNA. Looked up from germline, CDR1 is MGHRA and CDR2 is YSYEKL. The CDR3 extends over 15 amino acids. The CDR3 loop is CASSPRGGRSTEAFF.

The CDR3 reads CASSVAGQDSYEQYF. The V gene is TRBV9, the J gene TRBJ2-7. Germline loops: CDR1 SGDLS, CDR2 YYNGEE. The CDR3 has 15 amino acids.

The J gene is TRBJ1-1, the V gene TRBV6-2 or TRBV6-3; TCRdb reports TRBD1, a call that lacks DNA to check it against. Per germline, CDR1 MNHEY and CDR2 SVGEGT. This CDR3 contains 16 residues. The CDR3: CASSQRGDGLNTEAFF.

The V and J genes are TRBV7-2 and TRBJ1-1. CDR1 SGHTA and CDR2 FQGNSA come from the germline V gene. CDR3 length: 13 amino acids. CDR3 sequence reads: CASSSSVRTEAFF.

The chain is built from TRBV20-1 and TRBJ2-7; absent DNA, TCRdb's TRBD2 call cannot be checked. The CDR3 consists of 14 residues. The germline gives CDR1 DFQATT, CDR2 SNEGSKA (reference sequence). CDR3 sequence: CSARDLAGPYEQYF.

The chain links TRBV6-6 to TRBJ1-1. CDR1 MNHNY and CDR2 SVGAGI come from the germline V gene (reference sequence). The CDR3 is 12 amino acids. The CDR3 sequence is CASSVGLTEAFF.

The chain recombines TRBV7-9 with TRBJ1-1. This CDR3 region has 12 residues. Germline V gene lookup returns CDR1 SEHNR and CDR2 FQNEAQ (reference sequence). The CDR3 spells CASNYLNTEAFF. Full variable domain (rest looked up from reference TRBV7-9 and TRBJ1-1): DTGVSQNPRHKITKRGQNVTFRCDPISEHNRLYWYRQTLGQGPEFLTYFQNEAQLEKSRLLSDRFSAERPKGSFSTLEIQRTEQGDSAMYLCASNYLNTEAFFGQGTRLTVV.